This TCR beta chain was identified during a study of patients and donors after allogeneic stem cell transplantation. One entry per CDR3 protein, called by TCRdb with MiXCR from the RT-PCR reads. The profile shows about 960,000 distinct CDR3 sequences, about a sixth of them singletons. This clonotype was observed a few times. Germline V gene sequence: CDR1 MNHNS, CDR2 SASEGT. V shed 4 bases, J shed 3 bases, and the junction held 4 bases outside the gene matches. The CDR3 loop spans 16 amino acids. Sequencing input: blood, either unsorted or a sorted T cell fraction (not recorded which). The rearrangement links TRBV6-1 to TRBJ2-3; the match to TRBD2 covers 13 bases. The receptor comes from a human donor who was either an allogeneic HSCT recipient or a stem cell or donor lymphocyte infusion donor (not recorded which). It is not recorded whose cells these are; they may come from a transplant donor. The CDR3 here is CASSGTSGGATDTQYF. CDR3 nucleotides: TGTGCCAGCAGTGGTACTAGCGGGGGGGCGACAGATACGCAGTATTTT.